Below, 2 T cell receptor beta chains from the same sample are listed, as sequenced in a study of CD8+ T cells in alopecia areata. Extracted RNA was reverse transcribed, and the resulting cDNA served as sequencing template. TCRdb's table, derived via immunoSEQ multiplex PCR, lists solely in-frame clones and lacks some. The sample carries about 110,000 clones, 55% to 75% recorded once. The source material was CD8+ T cells sorted from blood. Source of these receptors: a human donor in good health.

This clone came up a few times. This chain joins TRBV2 and TRBJ2-7; D might be TRBD2 (5 bases). The CDR3 has 10 residues. The germline gives CDR1 SNHLY, CDR2 FYNNEI. Trimming stripped 4 bases from V and 13 bases from J, with 11 bases between. As DNA, the CDR3 is TGTGCCAGCAGTGTGGAAGCGGTTTACTTC. Its protein is CASSVEAVYF.

The chain couples TRBV29-1 to TRBJ2-5; tentative D call: TRBD2 (6 bases). V was clipped by 5 bases and J by 2 bases, with 12 bases between them. The germline CDR1 and CDR2 sequences are SQVTM and ANQGSEA. The CDR3 length is 13 residues. The CDR3 spells CSVIGGAQETQYF. The CDR3 DNA sequence: TGCAGCGTTATCGGGGGAGCGCAAGAGACCCAGTACTTC.